Following are 23 T cell receptor beta chains from one sample sequenced in a study of regulatory T cells in long-lasting Graves disease. Documented time point: persistent/refractory GD, antithyroid drugs over 5 years with positive TRAb. RNA extracted from PBMCs served as the sequencing template. Both iRepertoire HTBI primers and Arm-PCR of CDR3 regions were used to build the TCR beta libraries. MiXCR, run by TCRdb on the multiplex PCR reads, gives a single entry per CDR3 protein. The profile shows about 300,000 distinct CDR3 sequences, around 20% of them singletons. The specimen comprised peripheral blood mononuclear cells (PBMCs), sampled when the disease was refractory, from a patient treated with antithyroid drugs. These receptors came from a female donor with Graves disease.

This clonotype showed up many times. This chain joins TRBV28 and TRBJ2-5, with 7 bases that match TRBD1. The junction had 8 bases not matched to a gene; V was cut back by 3 bases and J by 4 bases. The length of the CDR3 is 15 residues. Looked up from germline, CDR1 is MDHEN and CDR2 is SYDVKM. Here the CDR3 reads CASSLLQGRVETQYF. The DNA of the CDR3 is TGTGCCAGCAGTTTGTTACAGGGGCGGGTAGAGACCCAGTACTTC. The whole variable domain, remainder taken from reference TRBV28 and TRBJ2-5, is DVKVTQSSRYLVKRTGEKVFLECVQDMDHENMFWYRQDPGLGLRLIYFSYDVKMKEKGDIPEGYSVSREKKERFSLILESASTNQTSMYLCASSLLQGRVETQYFGPGTRLLVL.

This clonotype was seen repeatedly, ten times or more. V and J are TRBV28 and TRBJ2-7; D not certain. Germline values: CDR1 MDHEN, CDR2 SYDVKM. The CDR3 loop spans 15 amino acids. V lost 5 bases to trimming and J lost 2 bases, with 16 bases between them. The CDR3 DNA reads TGTGCCAGCAGTGGTACGACCGGTCGCACCTACGAGCAGTACTTC. Protein sequence: CASSGTTGRTYEQYF. The complete variable domain, with remaining parts taken from reference TRBV28 and TRBJ2-7, reads DVKVTQSSRYLVKRTGEKVFLECVQDMDHENMFWYRQDPGLGLRLIYFSYDVKMKEKGDIPEGYSVSREKKERFSLILESASTNQTSMYLCASSGTTGRTYEQYFGPGTRLTVT.

The chain recombines TRBV19 with TRBJ2-7; no definite D call. Germline V gives CDR1 LNHDA, CDR2 SQIVND (reference sequence). V was pared by 10 bases and J by 4 bases, with 14 bases between. CDR3 length: 12 residues. Here the CDR3 DNA reads TGTGCCACTTCGCCCCGGGCTTACGAGCAGTACTTC. Translation: CATSPRAYEQYF.

This clonotype occurred a few times. The chain employs TRBV7-2 and TRBJ2-5; 7 bases are shared with TRBD2. This CDR3 is built from 14 residues. Germline lookup yields CDR1 SGHTA and CDR2 FQGNSA. The junction had 8 bases not matched to a gene; V was cut back by 6 bases and J by 4 bases. The CDR3 nucleotides read TGTGCCAGCAGTTCCGGGACTATGTCAGAGACCCAGTACTTC. It yields the protein CASSSGTMSETQYF.

This clonotype was seen ten or more times. The rearrangement uses TRBV3-1 and TRBJ2-7; D unresolved. Per the germline V gene, CDR1 is LGHDT and CDR2 is YNNKEL (reference sequence). The CDR3 length is 12 residues. Trimming took off 0 bases at V and 8 bases at J, with 8 bases between the two ends. CDR3 residues: CASSQEGTQQYF. The CDR3 DNA reads as TGTGCCAGCAGCCAAGAGGGAACCCAGCAGTACTTC.

This clonotype showed up many times. J is TRBJ2-7 and V is TRBV7-2, with TRBD1 matching over 9 bases. The CDR3 has 15 amino acids. Germline V gene sequence: CDR1 SGHTA, CDR2 FQGNSA. Unmatched junction bases numbered 7, after V lost 5 bases and J lost 2 bases. CDR3 DNA: TGTGCCAGCAGCCAATGGACAGGGGAAGCCTACGAGCAGTACTTC. This codes for CASSQWTGEAYEQYF.

The gene calls are TRBV15 and TRBJ1-2; 7 bases agree with TRBD1. V was clipped by 5 bases and J by 0 bases; unmatched bases: 3. The CDR3 runs to 14 residues. Germline V lookup: CDR1 LNHNV, CDR2 YYDKDF (reference sequence). CDR3: CATSVDRANYGYTF. In DNA form, the CDR3 reads TGTGCCACCAGCGTAGACAGGGCTAACTATGGCTACACCTTC.

Ten or more counts support this clonotype. The V call is TRBV6-1, the J call TRBJ1-5; 8 positions match TRBD1. The CDR3 spans 16 residues. Trimming took 8 bases from V and 2 from J; bases not matched to a gene: 11. The V gene's germline CDR1 is MNHNS and CDR2 SASEGT. CDR3 DNA sequence: TGTGCCAGCGGGAACCCTACAGGGGGTGGCAATCAGCCCCAGCATTTT. Encoded protein: CASGNPTGGGNQPQHF.

This clonotype was counted ten times or more. The chain uses TRBV30 and TRBJ1-2, with D possibly TRBD1 on 6 matching bases. V lost 2 bases and J lost 1, with 11 bases in between. CDR3 length equals 14 residues. The germline gives CDR1 GTSNPN, CDR2 SVGIG (reference sequence). The CDR3 loop is CAWSPQGFNYGYTF. For the CDR3, the DNA is TGTGCCTGGAGTCCACAGGGATTTAACTATGGCTACACCTTC. The full variable domain, in which reference TRBV30 and TRBJ1-2 provide the parts outside the CDR3, is SQTIHQWPATLVQPVGSPLSLECTVEGTSNPNLYWYRQAAGRGLQLLFYSVGIGQISSEVPQNLSASRPQDRQFILSSKKLLLSDSGFYLCAWSPQGFNYGYTFGSGTRLTVV.

The chain has TRBV20-1 and TRBJ2-2; 7 bases align to TRBD1. Germline lookup yields CDR1 DFQATT and CDR2 SNEGSKA (reference sequence). V lost 6 bases, J lost 2 bases, and 12 bases stayed unmatched. The CDR3 extends over 16 amino acids. The CDR3 sequence is CSAPLPGQRNTGELFF. CDR3 sequence (DNA): TGCAGTGCCCCCCTTCCGGGACAGCGTAACACCGGGGAGCTGTTTTTT.

This clonotype was seen ten or more times. The genes are TRBV12-3 or TRBV12-4 and TRBJ2-2; either TRBD1 or TRBD2 may supply D (5 bases each). V was cut by 8 bases and J by 3 bases, with 13 bases left in between. The CDR3 totals 14 residues. Here the CDR3 DNA reads TGTGCCAGCGGACCCGGGACCTACACCGGGGAGCTGTTTTTT. Translation gives CASGPGTYTGELFF.

About this clonotype itself: An end of the junction differs from the germline gene, which may be a read error. The rearrangement links TRBV7-9 to TRBJ1-1; D is unclear. The CDR3 extends over 13 amino acids. The germline V gene encodes CDR1 SEHNR and CDR2 FQNEAQ (reference sequence). CDR3 nucleotide sequence: TGCGCCAGCAGCCAAGATCGAGCAGGTGAAGCTTTCTTT. Translating it yields CASSQDRAGEAFF.

Only a few counts were recorded for this clonotype. The V and J genes are TRBV28 and TRBJ1-6, with D uncertain. Trimming cost V 11 bases and J 7 bases, with 15 bases left between them. The germline V gene has CDR1 MDHEN and CDR2 SYDVKM. The CDR3 contains 13 residues. CDR3 coding DNA: TGTGCCCGCGTCTCTCCCGGAAATTCACCCCTCCACTTT. Protein: CARVSPGNSPLHF.

This clonotype has just a few counts. The genes are TRBV20-1 and TRBJ1-5, with D possibly TRBD1 on 6 matching bases. The CDR3 is 15 residues long. V was pared by 5 bases and J by 7 bases, with 21 bases between. Germline CDR1 DFQATT, CDR2 SNEGSKA (reference sequence). The CDR3 loop is CSASHLKQGYQPQHF. In DNA form, the CDR3 reads TGCAGTGCTTCCCACCTAAAACAGGGCTACCAGCCCCAGCATTTT.

The rearrangement uses TRBV4-3 and TRBJ1-1, with a possible D match to TRBD1 (5 bases). Per the germline V gene, CDR1 is LGHNA and CDR2 is YSLEER. V was cut by 1 base and J by 1 base, with 13 bases left in between. The CDR3 covers 16 residues. CDR3 DNA: TGCGCCAGCAGCCAAGGAAGGGGACGAGGGAACACTGAAGCTTTCTTT. Translating gives CASSQGRGRGNTEAFF.

This clonotype was detected only a few times. The chain joins TRBV7-2 to TRBJ1-4; TRBD1 matches 9 bases. J lost 3 bases, V lost 1 base, and 12 bases had no gene match. Germline V gives CDR1 SGHTA, CDR2 FQGNSA. The CDR3 loop spans 19 amino acids. CDR3: CASSLDLRTGDKANEKLFF. CDR3 sequence (DNA): TGTGCCAGCAGCTTAGATTTAAGGACAGGGGATAAGGCTAATGAAAAACTGTTTTTT. Complete variable domain (other parts from reference TRBV7-2 and TRBJ1-4): GAGVSQSPSNKVTEKGKDVELRCDPISGHTALYWYRQSLGQGLEFLIYFQGNSAPDKSGLPSDRFSAERTGGSVSTLTIQRTQQEDSAVYLCASSLDLRTGDKANEKLFFGSGTQLSVL.

This clonotype was counted a single time. This chain joins TRBV19 and TRBJ2-7, with a possible D match to TRBD1 (6 bases). Trimming stripped 3 bases from V and 4 bases from J, with 10 bases between. The germline gives CDR1 LNHDA, CDR2 SQIVND (reference sequence). CDR3 length: 13 amino acids. CDR3 sequence reads: CASSMGAPYEQYF. The CDR3 coding sequence is TGTGCCAGTAGTATGGGGGCCCCGTACGAGCAGTACTTC.

The rearrangement links TRBV2 to TRBJ2-2, with D perhaps assigned TRBD1 or TRBD2 (5 bases each). Trimming pared 2 bases from V and 4 bases from J, leaving 14 bases between. This CDR3 contains 16 residues. CDR1 and CDR2 from the germline V gene are SNHLY and FYNNEI. CDR3 sequence: CASSERGPGRTGELFF. Written as DNA, the CDR3 is TGTGCCAGCAGTGAAAGGGGCCCGGGACGCACCGGGGAGCTGTTTTTT.

The chain is built from TRBV9 and TRBJ2-6; possible D gene TRBD1, 6 bases. Germline CDR1 is SGDLS and CDR2 is YYNGEE. Trimming removed 2 bases at V and 1 base at J, with 10 bases between. The CDR3 totals 16 residues. Here the CDR3 DNA reads TGTGCCAGCAGCGTCAACAGGGAATCTGGGGCCAACGTCCTGACTTTC. This encodes CASSVNRESGANVLTF.

The chain uses TRBV7-6 and TRBJ1-1; no clear D. Germline CDR1 and CDR2: SGHVS and FNYEAQ. Deletions cut 2 bases from V and 8 bases from J, with 12 bases between. The CDR3 covers 13 residues. The CDR3 coding sequence is TGTGCCAGCAGCTTAAGCTCTCACCGGGAAGCTTTCTTT. It yields the protein CASSLSSHREAFF.

This clonotype has just a few counts. The rearrangement uses TRBV19 and TRBJ1-1; no reliable D call. CDR3 size: 15 residues. Germline CDR1 is LNHDA and CDR2 is SQIVND (reference sequence). The germline V and J ends were trimmed by 5 bases and 2 bases, with 15 bases remaining between them. The CDR3 nucleotides are TGTGCCAGTAGTTGGACCCTCAGGCCCAACACTGAAGCTTTCTTT. Protein sequence: CASSWTLRPNTEAFF.

This clonotype was picked up a small number of times. The CDR3 sequence is CASSKAQGTYGYTF. The CDR3, as DNA: TGTGCCAGCAGCAAAGCACAGGGGACCTATGGCTACACCTTC. The rearrangement joins TRBV7-2 to TRBJ1-2, with TRBD1 identical over 7 bases. V lost 5 bases, J lost 4 bases, and 7 bases stayed unmatched. The germline gives CDR1 SGHTA, CDR2 FQGNSA. This CDR3 contains 14 residues.

This clonotype was seen a few times. Sequence at one end of the junction differs from germline and may be a read error. The chain is built from TRBV6-2 or TRBV6-3 and TRBJ2-1; D may correspond to TRBD1 or TRBD2 (5 bases each). The CDR3 loop spans 13 amino acids. Per the germline V gene, CDR1 is MNHEY and CDR2 is SVGEGT. The CDR3 loop reads CASSYSGQGALYF. The CDR3 DNA reads TGTGCCAGCAGTTACTCGGGGCAGGGAGCGTTGTACTTC.